This TCR beta chain was recovered during a study of OX40 agonist ivuxolimab in advanced cancers. Study summary: Patients assigned to dose escalation were diagnosed with hepatocellular carcinoma, melanoma, renal cell or head and neck cancer. Study findings and constraints: CD4+ and CD8+ T cells in blood underwent clonal expansion by week 6 at 0.1 to 3.0 mg/kg.

Profiling relied on immunoSEQ multiplex PCR, and the TCRdb table lists in-frame clones only, not all of them. Among almost 20,000 clones listed, about four fifths were seen once. This clone was found a few times. Its antigen is not known. This CDR3 comprises 14 residues. Unmatched junction bases numbered 4, after V lost 8 bases and J lost 0 bases. Germline lookup yields CDR1 KGHSH and CDR2 LQKENI. The material was CD4+ or CD8+ T cells sorted from blood, obtained in a trial of the OX40 agonist ivuxolimab. The chain recombines TRBV18 with TRBJ2-1; 7 nucleotides align to TRBD2. The sequence was collected from an adult with an advanced solid tumor such as melanoma, head and neck, liver or kidney cancer. CDR3 sequence reads: CASRGESSYNEQFF. Written as DNA, the CDR3 is TGTGCCAGCCGGGGGGAGAGCTCCTACAATGAGCAGTTCTTC.